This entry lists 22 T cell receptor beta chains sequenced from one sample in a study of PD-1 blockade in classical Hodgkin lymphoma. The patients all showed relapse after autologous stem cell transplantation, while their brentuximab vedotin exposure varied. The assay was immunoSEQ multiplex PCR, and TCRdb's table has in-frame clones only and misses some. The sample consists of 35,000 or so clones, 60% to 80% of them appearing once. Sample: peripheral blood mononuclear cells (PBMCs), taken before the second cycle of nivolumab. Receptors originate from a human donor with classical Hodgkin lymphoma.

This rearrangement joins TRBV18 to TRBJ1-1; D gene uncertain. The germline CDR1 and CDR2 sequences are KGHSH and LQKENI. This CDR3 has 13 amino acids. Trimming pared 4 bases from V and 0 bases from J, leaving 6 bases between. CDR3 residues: CASSLDLNTEAFF. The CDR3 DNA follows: TGTGCCAGCTCACTGGACCTGAACACTGAAGCTTTCTTT. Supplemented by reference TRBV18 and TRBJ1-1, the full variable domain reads NAGVMQNPRHLVRRRGQEARLRCSPMKGHSHVYWYRQLPEEGLKFMVYLQKENIIDESGMPKERFSAEFPKEGPSILRIQQVVRGDSAAYFCASSLDLNTEAFFGQGTRLTVV.

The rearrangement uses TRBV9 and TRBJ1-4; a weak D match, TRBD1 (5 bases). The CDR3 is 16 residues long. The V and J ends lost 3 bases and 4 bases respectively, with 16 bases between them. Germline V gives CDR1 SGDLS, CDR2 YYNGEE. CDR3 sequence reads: CASSDNRDANNEKLFF. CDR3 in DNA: TGTGCCAGCAGCGACAACCGGGACGCAAATAATGAAAAACTGTTTTTT.

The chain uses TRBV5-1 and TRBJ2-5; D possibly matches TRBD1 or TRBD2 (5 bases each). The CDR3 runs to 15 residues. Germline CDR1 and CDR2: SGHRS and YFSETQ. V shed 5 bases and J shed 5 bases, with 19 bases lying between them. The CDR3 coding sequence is TGCGCCAGCAGGCCCACGGGAAGGGGATCGGAGACCCAGTACTTC. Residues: CASRPTGRGSETQYF.

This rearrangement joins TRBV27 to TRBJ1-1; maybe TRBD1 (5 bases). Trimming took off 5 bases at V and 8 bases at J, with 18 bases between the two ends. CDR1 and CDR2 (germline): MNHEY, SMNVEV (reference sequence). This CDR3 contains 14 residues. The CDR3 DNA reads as TGTGCCAGCAGTCTAGGGGTAGGGCAGGGCGAAGCTTTCTTT. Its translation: CASSLGVGQGEAFF.

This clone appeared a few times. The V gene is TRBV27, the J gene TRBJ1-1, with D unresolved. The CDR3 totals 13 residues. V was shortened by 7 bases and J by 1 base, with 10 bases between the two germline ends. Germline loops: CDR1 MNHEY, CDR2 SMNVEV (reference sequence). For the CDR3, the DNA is TGTGCCAGCACCTTGGGCAGGAACACTGAAGCTTTCTTT. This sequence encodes CASTLGRNTEAFF.

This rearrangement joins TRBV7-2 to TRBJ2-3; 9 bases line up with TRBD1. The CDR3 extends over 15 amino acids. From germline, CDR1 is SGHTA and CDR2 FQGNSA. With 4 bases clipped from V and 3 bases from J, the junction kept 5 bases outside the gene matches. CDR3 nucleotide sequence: TGTGCCAGCAGCTCATTAGGACAGGGGACAGATACGCAGTATTTT. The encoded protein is CASSSLGQGTDTQYF.

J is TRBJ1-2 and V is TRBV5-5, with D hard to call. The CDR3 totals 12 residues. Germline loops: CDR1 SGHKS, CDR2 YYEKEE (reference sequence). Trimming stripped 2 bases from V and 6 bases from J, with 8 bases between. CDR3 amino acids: CASSFSTNGYTF. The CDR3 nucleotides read TGTGCCAGCAGCTTCAGTACGAATGGCTACACCTTC.

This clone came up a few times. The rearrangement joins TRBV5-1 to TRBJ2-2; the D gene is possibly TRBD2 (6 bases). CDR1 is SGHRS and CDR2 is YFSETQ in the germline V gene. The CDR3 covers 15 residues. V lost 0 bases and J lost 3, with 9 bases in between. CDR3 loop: CASSLERRDTGELFF. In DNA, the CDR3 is TGCGCCAGCAGCTTGGAGCGGAGGGACACCGGGGAGCTGTTTTTT.

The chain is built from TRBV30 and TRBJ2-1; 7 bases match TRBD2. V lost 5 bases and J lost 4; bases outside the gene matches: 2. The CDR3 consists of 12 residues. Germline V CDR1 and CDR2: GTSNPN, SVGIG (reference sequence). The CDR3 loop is CAWGRGYNEQFF. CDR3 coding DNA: TGTGCCTGGGGGAGGGGTTACAATGAGCAGTTCTTC.

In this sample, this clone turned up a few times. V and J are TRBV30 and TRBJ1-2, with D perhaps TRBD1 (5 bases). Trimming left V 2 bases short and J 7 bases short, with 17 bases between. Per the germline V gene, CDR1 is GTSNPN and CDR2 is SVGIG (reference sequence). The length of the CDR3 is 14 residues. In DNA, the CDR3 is TGTGCCTGGAGTCCCCTGGTCAGGGTGTCTGGCTACACCTTC. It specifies CAWSPLVRVSGYTF.

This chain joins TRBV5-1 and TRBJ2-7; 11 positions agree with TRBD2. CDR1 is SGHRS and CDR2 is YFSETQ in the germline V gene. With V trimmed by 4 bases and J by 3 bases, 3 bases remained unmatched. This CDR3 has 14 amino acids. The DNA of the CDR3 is TGCGCCAGCAGCAAAGGGACTAGCGGCTACGAGCAGTACTTC. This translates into CASSKGTSGYEQYF.

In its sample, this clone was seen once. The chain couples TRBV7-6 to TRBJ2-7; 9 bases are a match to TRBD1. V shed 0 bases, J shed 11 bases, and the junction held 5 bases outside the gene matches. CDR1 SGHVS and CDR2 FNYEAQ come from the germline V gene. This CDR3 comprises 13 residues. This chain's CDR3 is CASSLAAGTGKYF. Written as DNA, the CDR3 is TGTGCCAGCAGCTTAGCCGCCGGGACAGGGAAGTACTTC.

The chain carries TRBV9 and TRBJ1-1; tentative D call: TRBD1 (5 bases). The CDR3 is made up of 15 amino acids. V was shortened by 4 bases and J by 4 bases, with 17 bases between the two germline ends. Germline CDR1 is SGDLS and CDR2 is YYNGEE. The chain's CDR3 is CASSPGRGGGTEAFF. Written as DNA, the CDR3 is TGTGCCAGCAGCCCGGGGCGAGGAGGAGGCACTGAAGCTTTCTTT.

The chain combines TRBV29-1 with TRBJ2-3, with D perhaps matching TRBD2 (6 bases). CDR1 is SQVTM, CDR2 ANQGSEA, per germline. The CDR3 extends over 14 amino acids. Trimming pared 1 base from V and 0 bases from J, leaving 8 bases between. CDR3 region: CSVEALASTDTQYF. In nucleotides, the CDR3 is TGCAGCGTTGAAGCACTAGCTAGCACAGATACGCAGTATTTT.

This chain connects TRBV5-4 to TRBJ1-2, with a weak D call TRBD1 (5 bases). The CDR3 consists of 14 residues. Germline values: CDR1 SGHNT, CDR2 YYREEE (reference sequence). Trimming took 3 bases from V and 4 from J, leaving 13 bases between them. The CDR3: CASSSQGRSYGYTF. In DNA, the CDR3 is TGTGCCAGCAGCTCTCAGGGCCGCAGCTATGGCTACACCTTC.

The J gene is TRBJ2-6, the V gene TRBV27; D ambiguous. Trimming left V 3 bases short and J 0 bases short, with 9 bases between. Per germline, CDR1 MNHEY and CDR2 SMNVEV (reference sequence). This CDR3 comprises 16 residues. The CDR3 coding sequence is TGTGCCAGCAGTTTTGTGCAGTCCTCTGGGGCCAACGTCCTGACTTTC. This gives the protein CASSFVQSSGANVLTF.

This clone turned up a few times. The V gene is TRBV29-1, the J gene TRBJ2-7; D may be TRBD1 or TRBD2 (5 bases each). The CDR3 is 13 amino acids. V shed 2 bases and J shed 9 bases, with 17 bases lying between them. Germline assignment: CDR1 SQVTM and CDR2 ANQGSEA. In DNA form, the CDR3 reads TGCAGCGTTGAATCGGGGCCGAGGACCCGGCAGTACTTC. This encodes CSVESGPRTRQYF.

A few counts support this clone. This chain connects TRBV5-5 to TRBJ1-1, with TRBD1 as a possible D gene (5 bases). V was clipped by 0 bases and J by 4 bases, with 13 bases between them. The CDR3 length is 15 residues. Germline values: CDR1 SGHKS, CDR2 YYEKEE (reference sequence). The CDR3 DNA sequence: TGTGCCAGCAGCTTGGGGGCAGGGTTGGCCACTGAAGCTTTCTTT. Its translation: CASSLGAGLATEAFF.

The CDR3 DNA follows: TGTGCCAGCTCACCGGGTGCCCAGGGTGGTGAAAAACTGTTTTTT. The encoded protein is CASSPGAQGGEKLFF. The V and J genes are TRBV18 and TRBJ1-4, with TRBD1 as a possible D gene (5 bases). The CDR3 length is 15 residues. V was pared by 3 bases and J by 7 bases, with 15 bases between. The germline gives CDR1 KGHSH, CDR2 LQKENI.

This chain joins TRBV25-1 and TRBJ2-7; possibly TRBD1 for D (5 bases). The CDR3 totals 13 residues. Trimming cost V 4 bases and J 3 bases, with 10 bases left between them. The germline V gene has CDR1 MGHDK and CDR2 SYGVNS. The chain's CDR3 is CASSGTTFYEQYF. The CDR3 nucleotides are TGTGCCAGCAGTGGGACAACTTTCTACGAGCAGTACTTC.

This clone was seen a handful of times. The CDR3 nucleotides read TGTGCCAGCTCCCCAGGAAACACCATATATTTT. Encoded protein: CASSPGNTIYF. V is TRBV18 and J is TRBJ1-3; D is uncertain. V shed 6 bases and J shed 4 bases, with 4 bases lying between them. The length of the CDR3 is 11 residues. Per germline, CDR1 KGHSH and CDR2 LQKENI.

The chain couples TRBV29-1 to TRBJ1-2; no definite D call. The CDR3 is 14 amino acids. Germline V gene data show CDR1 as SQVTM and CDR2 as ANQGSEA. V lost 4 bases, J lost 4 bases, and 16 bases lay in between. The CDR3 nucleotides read TGCAGCGTTGTGCCCGACACTCGATCCTATGGCTACACCTTC. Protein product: CSVVPDTRSYGYTF.